A single sample is the source of the 25 T cell receptor beta chains below, sequenced in a study of T cell responses to AZD1222 COVID-19 vaccine. Repertoires were generated with immunoSEQ multiplex PCR, while TCRdb's copy carries only in-frame clones and drops some. The sample contains 120,000 to 150,000 clones, approximately 89% of which appear only once. The sample was peripheral blood, taken 28 days after the second AZD1222 dose. These TCRs come from an adult who received the AZD1222 COVID-19 vaccine.

Only a few counts were recorded for this clone. The J gene is TRBJ1-3, the V gene TRBV5-1; 11 positions match TRBD1. CDR3 length equals 17 residues. Trimming removed 0 bases from V and 1 base from J; junction bases left unmatched: 3. Germline CDR1 SGHRS, CDR2 YFSETQ. The CDR3 protein is CASSLGTGGLSGNTIYF. Here the CDR3 DNA reads TGCGCCAGCAGCTTGGGGACAGGGGGCTTATCTGGAAACACCATATATTTT.

This chain links TRBV15 with TRBJ2-7; D gene uncertain. This CDR3 is built from 13 residues. V was shortened by 2 bases and J by 2 bases, with 7 bases between the two germline ends. The germline V gene encodes CDR1 LNHNV and CDR2 YYDKDF (reference sequence). CDR3 in amino acids: CATSRNDPYEQYF. As DNA, the CDR3 is TGTGCCACCAGCAGAAACGATCCCTACGAGCAGTACTTC.

The chain uses TRBV27 and TRBJ1-5; D gene ambiguous. Trimming stripped 2 bases from V and 0 bases from J, with 8 bases between. The CDR3 sequence is 15 residues long. The germline V gene encodes CDR1 MNHEY and CDR2 SMNVEV (reference sequence). Here the CDR3 reads CASSLNRNSNQPQHF. As DNA, the CDR3 is TGTGCCAGCAGTTTAAACAGAAATAGCAATCAGCCCCAGCATTTT.

The chain is built from TRBV28 and TRBJ1-6; D uncertain. The germline V gene has CDR1 MDHEN and CDR2 SYDVKM. The CDR3 covers 14 residues. The V end lost 6 bases, the J end lost 10 bases, and 16 bases lay between the germline ends. The CDR3 region has the DNA TGTGCCAGCAGCCTTTTAGGCGTAGGGTCACCCCTCCACTTT. Amino acids: CASSLLGVGSPLHF. Together with reference TRBV28 and TRBJ1-6, the CDR3 gives the full variable domain: DVKVTQSSRYLVKRTGEKVFLECVQDMDHENMFWYRQDPGLGLRLIYFSYDVKMKEKGDIPEGYSVSREKKERFSLILESASTNQTSMYLCASSLLGVGSPLHFGNGTRLTVT.

The chain links TRBV7-9 to TRBJ1-2, with D hard to call. Trimming pared 4 bases from V and 1 base from J, leaving 7 bases between. Per the germline V gene, CDR1 is SEHNR and CDR2 is FQNEAQ (reference sequence). The CDR3 is made up of 13 amino acids. In nucleotides, the CDR3 is TGTGCCAGCAGCTGGGCGGGTAACTATGGCTACACCTTC. This sequence encodes CASSWAGNYGYTF.

The chain joins TRBV4-3 to TRBJ1-3; 7 nucleotides match TRBD1. The CDR3 consists of 15 residues. V trimming: 4 bases; J trimming: 2 bases; junction bases outside the gene matches: 5. Germline V CDR1 and CDR2: LGHNA, YSLEER. The CDR3 DNA reads as TGCGCCAGCAGCCTAGCCGGGACAGCTGGAAACACCATATATTTT. Its translation: CASSLAGTAGNTIYF.

This chain links TRBV18 with TRBJ1-1; D possibly corresponds to TRBD1 (6 bases). Germline V gives CDR1 KGHSH, CDR2 LQKENI. The CDR3 covers 14 residues. Trimming left V 2 bases short and J 1 base short, with 8 bases between. CDR3 region: CASSPEGGNTEAFF. In DNA, the CDR3 is TGTGCCAGCTCACCAGAAGGGGGGAACACTGAAGCTTTCTTT.

This sequence joins TRBV7-3 and TRBJ2-1; TRBD2 matches 11 bases. This CDR3 comprises 16 residues. Germline V gives CDR1 SGHTA, CDR2 FQGTGA. J gave up 4 bases and V 5 bases, and 7 bases lay outside the gene matches. The CDR3 coding sequence is TGTGCCAGCAGCCCCCCCGGGACTAGCGGTTACAATGAGCAGTTCTTC. This gives the protein CASSPPGTSGYNEQFF.

This rearrangement joins TRBV30 to TRBJ1-1; D is unclear. Germline CDR1 is GTSNPN and CDR2 is SVGIG (reference sequence). There are 11 residues in the CDR3. Trimming shortened V by 5 bases and J by 4 bases, and 8 bases separated the two germline ends. DNA of the CDR3: TGTGCCTGGGGGAGCGGCACTGAAGCTTTCTTT. The encoded protein is CAWGSGTEAFF. The whole variable domain, remainder taken from reference TRBV30 and TRBJ1-1, is SQTIHQWPATLVQPVGSPLSLECTVEGTSNPNLYWYRQAAGRGLQLLFYSVGIGQISSEVPQNLSASRPQDRQFILSSKKLLLSDSGFYLCAWGSGTEAFFGQGTRLTVV.

This chain uses TRBV5-1 with TRBJ2-3; D not resolved. The ends were cut back, 0 bases at V and 4 bases at J, with 9 bases in the middle. CDR1 and CDR2 (germline): SGHRS, YFSETQ. CDR3 size: 14 residues. CDR3 region: CASSLEPNADTQYF. The CDR3 DNA reads TGCGCCAGCAGCTTGGAGCCGAACGCAGATACGCAGTATTTT.

The V call is TRBV9, the J call TRBJ1-2, with D uncertain. Trimming took off 3 bases at V and 1 base at J, with 13 bases between the two ends. CDR3 length: 15 amino acids. Germline V gene data show CDR1 as SGDLS and CDR2 as YYNGEE. DNA for the CDR3: TGTGCCAGCAGCGCGACCCAGAGAGTTAACTATGGCTACACCTTC. This encodes CASSATQRVNYGYTF. Combining the CDR3 with reference TRBV9 and TRBJ1-2 gives the whole variable domain DSGVTQTPKHLITATGQRVTLRCSPRSGDLSVYWYQQSLDQGLQFLIQYYNGEERAKGNILERFSAQQFPDLHSELNLSSLELGDSALYFCASSATQRVNYGYTFGSGTRLTVV.

This chain uses TRBV9 with TRBJ2-7; TRBD1 is a possible D gene (6 bases). Germline V gene lookup returns CDR1 SGDLS and CDR2 YYNGEE. Deletions cut 4 bases from V and 1 base from J, with 15 bases between. The CDR3 extends over 15 amino acids. The CDR3 here is CASSPRRGSSYEQYF. DNA for the CDR3: TGTGCCAGCAGCCCCCGCAGGGGTTCGTCCTACGAGCAGTACTTC.

The chain couples TRBV5-1 to TRBJ2-3; D unresolved. V was cut by 3 bases and J by 4 bases, with 15 bases left in between. The CDR3 consists of 15 residues. Germline CDR1 reads SGHRS; CDR2 reads YFSETQ. Here the CDR3 reads CASSSTRPVPDTQYF. The DNA for the CDR3 is TGCGCCAGCAGCTCCACCCGGCCAGTCCCAGATACGCAGTATTTT.

The chain recombines TRBV7-2 with TRBJ2-5; 7 nucleotides agree with TRBD1. V was clipped by 4 bases and J by 1 base; unmatched bases: 3. The CDR3 contains 14 residues. Germline lookup yields CDR1 SGHTA and CDR2 FQGNSA. The CDR3 sequence is CASSSRQGQETQYF. The CDR3 nucleotides are TGTGCCAGCAGCTCTAGACAGGGCCAAGAGACCCAGTACTTC.

This chain joins TRBV6-5 and TRBJ2-7, with D tentatively TRBD1 (5 bases). CDR1 MNHEY and CDR2 SVGAGI come from the germline V gene. V lost 0 bases, J lost 2 bases, and 11 bases lay in between. There are 15 residues in the CDR3. CDR3 sequence: CASSYSIADTYEQYF. The CDR3 DNA sequence: TGTGCCAGCAGTTACTCGATCGCGGACACCTACGAGCAGTACTTC.

CDR3 in amino acids: CASRNGTGRGYEQYF. CDR3 coding DNA: TGTGCCAGCAGAAATGGGACAGGGCGAGGTTACGAGCAGTACTTC. The V call is TRBV2, the J call TRBJ2-7; 9 nucleotides align to TRBD1. V lost 6 bases to trimming and J lost 4 bases; unmatched junction nucleotides: 10. This CDR3 comprises 15 residues. Germline V gives CDR1 SNHLY, CDR2 FYNNEI.

This chain links TRBV19 with TRBJ1-5; 8 nucleotides agree with TRBD1. The CDR3 spans 14 residues. The germline V gene has CDR1 LNHDA and CDR2 SQIVND (reference sequence). The trim removed 7 bases at V and 7 bases at J, leaving 9 bases unmatched. CDR3 amino acids: CASKAAGGRQPQHF. The CDR3 DNA follows: TGTGCCAGTAAAGCGGCAGGGGGCAGGCAGCCCCAGCATTTT.

This sequence joins TRBV11-2 and TRBJ1-1; no reliable D call. V gave up 4 bases and J gave up 8 bases, with 11 bases separating them. Germline-derived CDR1 and CDR2 are SGHAT and FQNNGV. There are 12 residues in the CDR3. The CDR3 loop reads CASSSLHGEAFF. The CDR3 DNA reads TGTGCCAGCAGCTCCCTACACGGCGAAGCTTTCTTT.

This chain connects TRBV7-9 to TRBJ1-2; D gene uncertain. Germline lookup yields CDR1 SEHNR and CDR2 FQNEAQ (reference sequence). The CDR3 has 14 residues. The V end lost 2 bases, the J end lost 10 bases, and 17 bases lay between the germline ends. In DNA, the CDR3 is TGTGCCAGCAGCTTAACGGGGTCGTCGGCTACCTACACCTTC. Its protein product is CASSLTGSSATYTF.

The chain is built from TRBV5-1 and TRBJ1-2; D is perhaps TRBD1 (6 bases). V was trimmed by 8 bases and J by 4 bases, leaving 18 bases between them. The CDR3 has 14 amino acids. Looked up from germline, CDR1 is SGHRS and CDR2 is YFSETQ. CDR3 protein: CASGPGGRGYGYTF. In DNA form, the CDR3 reads TGCGCCAGTGGTCCCGGGGGCCGAGGCTATGGCTACACCTTC.

The V gene is TRBV7-9, the J gene TRBJ1-1; TRBD1 is a possible D gene (5 bases). The V end was cut by 4 bases, the J end by 5 bases, with 14 bases between. Germline assignment: CDR1 SEHNR and CDR2 FQNEAQ (reference sequence). The CDR3 is 14 residues long. CDR3 in amino acids: CASSSPQGETEAFF. In nucleotides, the CDR3 is TGTGCCAGCAGCTCCCCCCAGGGCGAGACTGAAGCTTTCTTT. The complete variable domain, with remaining parts taken from reference TRBV7-9 and TRBJ1-1, reads DTGVSQNPRHKITKRGQNVTFRCDPISEHNRLYWYRQTLGQGPEFLTYFQNEAQLEKSRLLSDRFSAERPKGSFSTLEIQRTEQGDSAMYLCASSSPQGETEAFFGQGTRLTVV.

This clone was seen more than once but under ten times. The gene calls are TRBV9 and TRBJ1-1; D possibly corresponds to TRBD1 (5 bases). Germline V CDR1 and CDR2: SGDLS, YYNGEE. The CDR3 covers 13 residues. V lost 5 bases to trimming and J lost 10 bases, with 18 bases between them. The CDR3 loop reads CASSSTVGGRAFF. The CDR3 coding sequence is TGTGCCAGCAGTTCTACAGTTGGGGGAAGAGCTTTCTTT.

The V and J genes are TRBV30 and TRBJ1-2, with TRBD1 matching 7 bases. V lost 1 base, J lost 0 bases, and 2 bases stayed unmatched. The germline gives CDR1 GTSNPN, CDR2 SVGIG (reference sequence). There are 14 residues in the CDR3. CDR3 residues: CAWSGGTANYGYTF. CDR3 DNA sequence: TGTGCCTGGAGTGGGGGGACAGCTAACTATGGCTACACCTTC.

The chain links TRBV5-1 to TRBJ2-3; D not resolved. Trimming shortened V by 4 bases and J by 0 bases, and 6 bases separated the two germline ends. Germline loops: CDR1 SGHRS, CDR2 YFSETQ. The CDR3 runs 13 residues. CDR3 DNA sequence: TGCGCCAGCAGCGCGGACAGCACAGATACGCAGTATTTT. This translates into CASSADSTDTQYF. Based on the CDR3 plus reference TRBV5-1 and TRBJ2-3, the full variable domain is KAGVTQTPRYLIKTRGQQVTLSCSPISGHRSVSWYQQTPGQGLQFLFEYFSETQRNKGNFPGRFSGRQFSNSRSEMNVSTLELGDSALYLCASSADSTDTQYFGPGTRLTVL.

The rearrangement uses TRBV11-3 and TRBJ1-1, with TRBD1 as a possible D gene (5 bases). The V gene lost 1 base and the J gene lost 8 bases, with 14 bases spanning the gap. CDR3 length equals 14 residues. The germline V gene has CDR1 SGHNT and CDR2 YENEEA. The CDR3 DNA is TGTGCCAGCAGCTTAGGGCCCGGGGCCGTCGAAGCTTTCTTT. It yields the protein CASSLGPGAVEAFF.